Reported below is one T cell receptor beta chain. TCRdb's table, derived via immunoSEQ multiplex PCR, lists solely in-frame clones and lacks some. Counted here are hundreds of thousands of clones, 89% occurring once; the ten biggest clones make up around 9.5%. The germline gives CDR1 KGHSH, CDR2 LQKENI. J was trimmed by 4 bases and V by 1 base; bases with no gene match: 1. This CDR3 has 15 amino acids. This entry is derived from a study of blood T cell repertoires in COVID-19. Specimen: PBMCs or T cells enriched from blood (not recorded which). V usage is TRBV18 and J usage is TRBJ2-2, with 9 bases identical to TRBD2. The source of this sequence is a middle-aged woman who had recovered from COVID-19. In DNA, the CDR3 is TGTGCCAGCTCACCACTGACTAGCGGCACCGGGGAGCTGTTTTTT. Its protein is CASSPLTSGTGELFF. Supplemented by reference TRBV18 and TRBJ2-2, the full variable domain reads NAGVMQNPRHLVRRRGQEARLRCSPMKGHSHVYWYRQLPEEGLKFMVYLQKENIIDESGMPKERFSAEFPKEGPSILRIQQVVRGDSAAYFCASSPLTSGTGELFFGEGSRLTVL.